This paragraph covers one T cell receptor (beta chain) sequence. It lacks a known antigen. Base qualities are missing; no much larger clone stands one base away. The sample's treatment or condition label, in plain terms: randomized to nivolumab then ipilimumab (arm A) or the reverse (arm B). None of the trial patients had been given prior DNA-damaging chemotherapy. Thawed PBMCs were sorted on a FACS Aria II flow cytometer to isolate live CD3+CD8+ cells negative for CD19 and CD56. CheckMate 064, a randomized, open-label phase II trial of sequential checkpoint blockade, was the source of the samples, all of which came from patients with melanoma. Peripheral blood mononuclear cells were collected by leukapheresis, purified with Ficoll-Paque, and frozen in human serum with roughly 9.9% DMSO. Immediately after sorting, the purity of sorted blood CD3+CD8+ cells was verified to be >95%, after which DNA was extracted.

CDR1 SGHTA and CDR2 FQGTGA are derived from the germline V gene. Trimming costs V 0 bases and J 6 bases, and their ends lie 11 bases apart. CDR3 length: 14 amino acids, cysteine to phenylalanine. CDR3 DNA is the only sequence kept; it has 42 bases, read in frame from the first base. This sample stems from a study of sequential checkpoint blockade in melanoma (dated by TCRdb to the late 2010s). Context from the whole study: In a 1:1 randomization, patients received either first-line nivolumab then ipilimumab (arm A) or ipilimumab then nivolumab (arm B). Maintenance nivolumab was given following each of the two trial sequences.

Study-wide findings and limitations: Validation of the response-prediction model combining TCR metrics and mutation burden is needed in larger, independent patient cohorts.

TCRbeta CDR3 regions were immunosequenced from genomic DNA with the immunoSEQ Assay. Genomic DNA was amplified by bias-controlled multiplex PCR before high-throughput sequencing. As for how the authors treated the data: To quantify the absolute abundance of each unique TCRbeta CDR3 region, the sequences were collapsed and filtered. Clonality, defined as 1 minus Pielou's evenness, was calculated using only productive rearrangements. A previously published method was used to identify clones whose frequencies were significantly greater in on-treatment samples than in baseline samples. TCRdb re-hosts the immuneACCESS table, in-frame sequences only. Its copies lack some clones; in the studies checked, an unresolved V gene accounts for under half of them, and the cause for the rest is not known. V and J calls plus clone size are reproduced from that table; the DNA served to infer D and trimming. In all, the sample holds about 9,900 clones, and approximately 71% of those were seen once. The ten largest make up 24% of the sample.

This specimen consisted of CD8+ T cells sorted from blood (inferred from file names), obtained from a patient given nivolumab and ipilimumab in sequence. The rearrangement joined TRBV7-3 to TRBJ1-1, with TRBD1 perhaps the D gene, on 5 matching bases. The receptor was isolated from a human donor with melanoma. The DNA sequence is TGTGCCAGCAGCTTAACCGGGGGGTCCCCTGAAGCTTTCTTT. This sequence encodes CASSLTGGSPEAFF.